The 8 T cell receptor beta chains below all came from one sample that was sequenced in a study of CD8+CD57+ T cells in acquired aplastic anemia (dated 2018 in TCRdb). Instrument used: Illumina HiSeq 2000. TCR beta VDJ combination and CDR3 sequence profiling used genomic DNA as the template. TCRdb handled the public reads itself, with Q25 trimming in fastp and clone calling in MiXCR, and kept productive beta chains. For every CDR3 protein sequence, its rows merge into one entry that carries the most common genes and DNA. The sample includes more than 100,000 distinct CDR3 sequences, with around 50% observed a single time. The ten largest make up 2% to 3% of the sample. Sequenced sample: sorted CD4+, CD8+, or CD8+CD57+ T cells (not recorded which) from PBMCs. The receptors here all came from a human donor in good health, serving as a control.

This chain connects TRBV4-3 to TRBJ2-7; 9 bases fit TRBD1. The DNA matches TRBJ2-5 better at its end, which makes the J call doubtful. The CDR3 has 17 amino acids. Germline values: CDR1 LGHNA, CDR2 YSLEER. Here the CDR3 reads CASSPGVDRGAGETQYF. The CDR3 region has the DNA TGCGCCAGCAGCCCGGGGGTTGACAGGGGGGCCGGGGAGACCCAGTACTTC.

A word on this clonotype: As the CDR3 is not closed by the conserved phenylalanine or tryptophan, this likely results from a read error. It is unclear where the CDR3 begins or ends on the DNA, so no DNA is shown, and the CDR3 is as TCRdb lists it. V usage is TRBV7-2 and J usage is TRBJ2-5; the table's D gene call, TRBD1, was not cross checked with the DNA. Germline loops: CDR1 SGHTA, CDR2 FQGNSA. The length of the CDR3 is 15 amino acids, counting both ends. CDR3 region: CASSLLGERQETQHL.

In DNA form, the CDR3 reads TGTGCCAGCAGCTTAGATAGTTCGGATGGCTACACCTTC. Translating it yields CASSLDSSDGYTF. V gene TRBV11-3 combines with J gene TRBJ1-2; D gene unclear. The CDR3 totals 13 residues. Germline CDR1 and CDR2: SGHNT and YENEEA. Trimming removed 0 bases from V and 6 bases from J, with 8 bases in between.

This clonotype has ten or more counts. V is TRBV12-5 and J is TRBJ1-5, with a weak D call TRBD1 (5 bases). Germline-derived CDR1 and CDR2 are LGHNT and FRNRAP. The CDR3 runs 16 residues. The V and J ends lost 0 bases and 5 bases respectively, with 14 bases between them. The CDR3 sequence is CASGLVLGRDHQPQHF. CDR3 nucleotide sequence: TGTGCTAGTGGTTTGGTACTTGGCAGGGATCATCAGCCCCAGCATTTT.

About this clonotype itself: At one end, the junction sequence differs from germline, possibly due to a read error. This chain links TRBV12-3 or TRBV12-4 with TRBJ2-3, with 11 bases identical to TRBD2. The CDR3 is made up of 16 amino acids. CDR3: CASSLSGGASGDTRYF. The CDR3 DNA reads as TGTGCCAGCAGTCTTAGCGGGGGGGCCTCGGGAGATACGCGGTATTTT.

The table lists this clonotype with a count of one. The V gene is TRBV29-1, the J gene TRBJ2-7; a weak D match, TRBD2 (5 bases). The CDR3 consists of 13 residues. In germline, CDR1 is SQVTM, CDR2 ANQGSEA. V was pared by 7 bases and J by 3 bases, with 16 bases between. The CDR3 is CSAELEGGYEQYF. The CDR3 nucleotides read TGCAGCGCCGAACTAGAAGGCGGCTACGAGCAGTACTTC.

The chain links TRBV6-2 or TRBV6-3 to TRBJ1-2; TRBD1 aligns across 8 bases. The CDR3 extends over 13 amino acids. Germline CDR1 is MNHEY and CDR2 is SVGEGT. The V gene end was trimmed by 5 bases and the J gene end by 4 bases; junction bases not matched to a gene: 3. The DNA for the CDR3 is TGTGCCAGCAGTGCGGACAGGGCCTATGGCTACACCTTC. It is translated as CASSADRAYGYTF.

The rearrangement uses TRBV24-1 and TRBJ2-6, with TRBD1 matching 7 bases. Unmatched junction bases numbered 3, after V lost 2 bases and J lost 0 bases. The CDR3 runs to 17 residues. The germline V gene encodes CDR1 KGHDR and CDR2 SFDVKD. CDR3 sequence reads: CATSDWGQSSGANVLTF. In DNA form, the CDR3 reads TGTGCCACCAGTGATTGGGGACAGAGCTCTGGGGCCAACGTCCTGACTTTC.